This paragraph reports one T cell receptor beta chain. The antigen is unknown. Germline lookup yields CDR1 LNHDA and CDR2 SQIVND (reference sequence). The CDR3 totals 14 residues. This sample was taken from a study of T cells expressing NK-cell markers. Study outcomes and limitations: There were several donors in whom these clonotypes also led the CD3+CD56-NKG2C+ fraction.

Following a re-call of the 5' RACE reads, TCRdb has one entry per CDR3 protein and lacks DNA. The listing contains 300,000 to 450,000 distinct CDR3 sequences. This TCR derives from a man aged 18-69 years in good health. Input material: blood T cells: a sorted CD56 or NKG2C T cell subset, CD4+ or CD8+ T cells, or bulk PBMC T cells (not recorded which). The rearrangement joins TRBV19 to TRBJ1-5. The CDR3: CASSRAGSNQPQHF. The whole variable domain, filled in from reference TRBV19 and TRBJ1-5, reads DGGITQSPKYLFRKEGQNVTLSCEQNLNHDAMYWYRQDPGQGLRLIYYSQIVNDFQKGDIAEGYSVSREKKESFPLTVTSAQKNPTAFYLCASSRAGSNQPQHFGDGTRLSIL.